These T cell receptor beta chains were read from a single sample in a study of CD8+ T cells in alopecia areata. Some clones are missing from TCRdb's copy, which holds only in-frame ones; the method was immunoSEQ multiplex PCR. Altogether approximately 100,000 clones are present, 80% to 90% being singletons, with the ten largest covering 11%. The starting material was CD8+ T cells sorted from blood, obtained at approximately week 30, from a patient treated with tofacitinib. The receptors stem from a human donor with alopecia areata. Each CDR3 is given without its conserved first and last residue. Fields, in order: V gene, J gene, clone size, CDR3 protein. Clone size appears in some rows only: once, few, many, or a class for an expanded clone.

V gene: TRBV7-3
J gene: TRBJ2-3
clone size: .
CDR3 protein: ASSLTGLADTQY

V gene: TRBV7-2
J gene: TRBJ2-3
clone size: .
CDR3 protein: ASSFGTTSTDTQY

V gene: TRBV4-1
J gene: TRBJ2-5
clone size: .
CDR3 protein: ASSQELALETQY

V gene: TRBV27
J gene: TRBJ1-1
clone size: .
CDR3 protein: ASSPSEGRLRGTEAF

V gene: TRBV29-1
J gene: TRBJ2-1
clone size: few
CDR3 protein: SVNGLAGGYNEQF

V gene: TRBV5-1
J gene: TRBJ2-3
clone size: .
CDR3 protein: ASSLGQGPVDTQY

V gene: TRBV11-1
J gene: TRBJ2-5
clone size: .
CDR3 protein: ASSFRPRERRRETQY

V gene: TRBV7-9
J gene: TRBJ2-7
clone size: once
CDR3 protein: ASSLGREQY

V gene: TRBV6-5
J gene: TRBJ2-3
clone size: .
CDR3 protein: ASSYGGATDTQY

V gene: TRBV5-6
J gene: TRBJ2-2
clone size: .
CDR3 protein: ASSFFERELAEGELF

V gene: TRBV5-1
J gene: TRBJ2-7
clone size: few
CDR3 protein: ASSKGQGLYEQY

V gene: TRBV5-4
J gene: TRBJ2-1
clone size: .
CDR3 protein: ASSSDTDNEQF

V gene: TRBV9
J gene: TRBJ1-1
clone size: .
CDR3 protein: ASSAIQGEAF

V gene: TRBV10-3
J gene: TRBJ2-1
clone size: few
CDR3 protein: AISESWTSGAYNEQF

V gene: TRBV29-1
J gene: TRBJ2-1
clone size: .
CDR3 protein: SVDSRSASSYNEQF

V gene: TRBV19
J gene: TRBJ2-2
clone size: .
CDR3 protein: ASSIYGGDTGELF

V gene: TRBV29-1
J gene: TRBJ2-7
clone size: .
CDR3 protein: SAEETGRHEQY

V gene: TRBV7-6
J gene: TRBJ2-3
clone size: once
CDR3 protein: ASSLDRGFADTQY

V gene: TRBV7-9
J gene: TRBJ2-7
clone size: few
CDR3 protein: ASSGAYSRGEQYEQY

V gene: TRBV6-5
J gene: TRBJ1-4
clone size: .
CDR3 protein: ASRSGQPTNEKLF

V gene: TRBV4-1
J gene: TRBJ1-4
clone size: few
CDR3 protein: ASKGQGSEKLF

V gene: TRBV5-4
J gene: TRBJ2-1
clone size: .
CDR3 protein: ASSLGGRGVNEQF

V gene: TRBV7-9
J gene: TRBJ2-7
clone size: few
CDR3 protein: ASSSDGLFHEQY

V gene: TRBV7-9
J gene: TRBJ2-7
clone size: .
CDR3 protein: ASSSRDAGVFPGYEQY

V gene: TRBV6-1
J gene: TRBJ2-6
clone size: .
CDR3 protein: ASSAGTGANVLT

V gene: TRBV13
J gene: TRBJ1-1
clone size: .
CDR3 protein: ASSLPGDTEAF

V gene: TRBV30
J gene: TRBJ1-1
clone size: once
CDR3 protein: AWSTGITEAF

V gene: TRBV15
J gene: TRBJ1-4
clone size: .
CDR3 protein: ATSRIRATNEKLF

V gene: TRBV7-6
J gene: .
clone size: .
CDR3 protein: ASSLGSGGTPYEQY

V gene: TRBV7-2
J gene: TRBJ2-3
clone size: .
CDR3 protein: ASSITSGTTDTQY

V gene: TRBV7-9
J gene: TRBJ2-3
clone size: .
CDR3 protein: ASSLVRRGTDTQY

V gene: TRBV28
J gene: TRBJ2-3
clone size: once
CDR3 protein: ASTWSGTQY

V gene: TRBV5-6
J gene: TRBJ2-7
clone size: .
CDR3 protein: ASSLRFEQY

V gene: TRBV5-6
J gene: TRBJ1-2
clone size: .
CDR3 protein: ASSLAGSDGYT

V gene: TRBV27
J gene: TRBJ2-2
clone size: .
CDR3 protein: ASSADPRMNTGELF

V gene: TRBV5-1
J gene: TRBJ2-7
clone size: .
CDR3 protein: ASSSRDGTRTYEQY

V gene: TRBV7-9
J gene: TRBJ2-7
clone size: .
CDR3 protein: ASTPSQGTAEYEQY

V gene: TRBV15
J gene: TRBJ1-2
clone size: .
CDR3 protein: ATSSALDRGAYGYT

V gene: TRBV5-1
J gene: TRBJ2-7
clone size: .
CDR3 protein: ASTGLREEQY

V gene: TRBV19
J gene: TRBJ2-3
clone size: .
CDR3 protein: ASWTGGARTQY

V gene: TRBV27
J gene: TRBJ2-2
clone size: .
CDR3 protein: ASSLFNAGELF

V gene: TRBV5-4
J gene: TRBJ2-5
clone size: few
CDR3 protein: ASSVLGQGQETQY

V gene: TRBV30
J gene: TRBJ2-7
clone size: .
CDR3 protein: AWSYSGSNEQY

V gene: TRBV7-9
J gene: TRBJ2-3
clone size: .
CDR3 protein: ASSPRTSGSGVTQY

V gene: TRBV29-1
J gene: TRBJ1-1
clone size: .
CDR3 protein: SVMVAEAF

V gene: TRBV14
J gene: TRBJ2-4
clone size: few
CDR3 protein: ASSQDLGQGSELAKNIQY

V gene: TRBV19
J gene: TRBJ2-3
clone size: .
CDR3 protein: ASTQERAITDTQY

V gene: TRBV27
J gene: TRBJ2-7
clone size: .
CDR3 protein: ASSSAGNTYEQY

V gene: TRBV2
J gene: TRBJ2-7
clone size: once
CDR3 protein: ASSEAAEH

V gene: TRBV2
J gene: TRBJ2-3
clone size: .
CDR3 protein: ASSEMGQGADTQY

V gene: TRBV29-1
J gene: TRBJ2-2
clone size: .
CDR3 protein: SAPGLAGGRAGELF

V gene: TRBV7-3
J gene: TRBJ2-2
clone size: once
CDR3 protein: ASSLFSTGELF

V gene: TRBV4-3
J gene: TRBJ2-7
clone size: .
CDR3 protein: ASSPLYTYEQY

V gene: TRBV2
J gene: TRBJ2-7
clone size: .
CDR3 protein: ASRAGHLSYEQY

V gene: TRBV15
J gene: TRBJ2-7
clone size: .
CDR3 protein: ATTQDRTYEQY

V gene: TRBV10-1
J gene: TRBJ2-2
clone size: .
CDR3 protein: ASSGSARQGRTGELF

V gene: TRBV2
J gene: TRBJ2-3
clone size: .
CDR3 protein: ASSPAGGQTDTQY